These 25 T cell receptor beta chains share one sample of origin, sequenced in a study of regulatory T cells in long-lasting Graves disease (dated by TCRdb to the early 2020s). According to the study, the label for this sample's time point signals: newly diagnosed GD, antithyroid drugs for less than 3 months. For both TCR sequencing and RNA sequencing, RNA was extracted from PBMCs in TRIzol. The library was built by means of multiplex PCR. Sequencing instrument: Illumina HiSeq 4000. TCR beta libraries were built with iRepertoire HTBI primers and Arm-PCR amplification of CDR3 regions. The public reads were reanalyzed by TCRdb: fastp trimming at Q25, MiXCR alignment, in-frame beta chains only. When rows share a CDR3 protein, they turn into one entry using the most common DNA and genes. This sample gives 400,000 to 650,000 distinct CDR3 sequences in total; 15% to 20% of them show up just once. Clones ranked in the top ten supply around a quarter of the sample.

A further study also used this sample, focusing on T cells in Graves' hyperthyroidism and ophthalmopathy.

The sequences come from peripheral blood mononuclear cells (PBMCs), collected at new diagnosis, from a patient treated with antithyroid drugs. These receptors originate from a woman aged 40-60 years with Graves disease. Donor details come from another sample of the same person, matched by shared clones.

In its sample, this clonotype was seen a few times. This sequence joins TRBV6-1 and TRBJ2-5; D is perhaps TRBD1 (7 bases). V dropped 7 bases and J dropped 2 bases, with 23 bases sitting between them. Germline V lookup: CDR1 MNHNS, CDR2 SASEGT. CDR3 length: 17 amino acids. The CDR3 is CASTLGRTGTEQETQYF. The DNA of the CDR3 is TGTGCCAGCACCTTAGGGAGGACCGGGACAGAACAAGAGACCCAGTACTTC.

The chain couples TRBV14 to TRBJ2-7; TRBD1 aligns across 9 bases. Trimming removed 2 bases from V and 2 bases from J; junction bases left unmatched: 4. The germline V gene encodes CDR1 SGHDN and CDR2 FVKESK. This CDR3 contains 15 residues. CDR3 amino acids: CASSQLGTGPYEQYF. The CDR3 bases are TGTGCCAGCAGCCAATTGGGGACAGGGCCCTACGAGCAGTACTTC.

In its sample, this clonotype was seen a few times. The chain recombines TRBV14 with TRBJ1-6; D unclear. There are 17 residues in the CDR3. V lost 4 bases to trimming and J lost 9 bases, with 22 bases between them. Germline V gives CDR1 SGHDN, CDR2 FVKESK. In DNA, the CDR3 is TGTGCCAGCAGCCCCTACCACGGACCCACCTTGGGTTCACCCCTCCACTTT. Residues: CASSPYHGPTLGSPLHF.

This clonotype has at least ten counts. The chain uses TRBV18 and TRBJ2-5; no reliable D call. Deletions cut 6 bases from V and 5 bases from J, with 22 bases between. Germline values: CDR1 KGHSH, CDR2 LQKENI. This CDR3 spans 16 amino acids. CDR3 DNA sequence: TGTGCCAGCTCTCCCCCCTTGGGGTCGCCGGCGGAGACCCAGTACTTC. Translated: CASSPPLGSPAETQYF. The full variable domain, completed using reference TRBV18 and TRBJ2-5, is NAGVMQNPRHLVRRRGQEARLRCSPMKGHSHVYWYRQLPEEGLKFMVYLQKENIIDESGMPKERFSAEFPKEGPSILRIQQVVRGDSAAYFCASSPPLGSPAETQYFGPGTRLLVL.

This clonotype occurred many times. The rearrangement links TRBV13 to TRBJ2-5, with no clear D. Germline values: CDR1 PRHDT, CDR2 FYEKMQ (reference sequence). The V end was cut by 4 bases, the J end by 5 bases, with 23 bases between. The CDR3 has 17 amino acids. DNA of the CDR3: TGTGCCAGCAGCTCGGCCCTGAGTGAGTCTGTTGGCGAGACCCAGTACTTC. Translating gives CASSSALSESVGETQYF.

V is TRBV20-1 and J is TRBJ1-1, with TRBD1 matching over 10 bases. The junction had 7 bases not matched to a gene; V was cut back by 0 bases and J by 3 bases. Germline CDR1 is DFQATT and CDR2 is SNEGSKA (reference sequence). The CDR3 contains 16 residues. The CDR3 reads CSARDFLGQGDTEAFF. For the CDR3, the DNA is TGCAGTGCTAGAGACTTCTTAGGACAGGGGGACACTGAAGCTTTCTTT.

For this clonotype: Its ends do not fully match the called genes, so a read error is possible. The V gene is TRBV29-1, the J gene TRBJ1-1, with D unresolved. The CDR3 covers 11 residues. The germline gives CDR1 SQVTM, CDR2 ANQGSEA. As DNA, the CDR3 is TGCAGCGTTGAATACTCTAATGAATCTTTCTTT. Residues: CSVEYSNESFF.

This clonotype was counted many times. CDR3 protein: CASSLTGEDTQYF. CDR3 coding DNA: TGTGCCAGCAGCCTTACAGGGGAGGATACGCAGTATTTT. The rearrangement uses TRBV3-1 and TRBJ2-3, with 7 nucleotides matching TRBD1. Germline-derived CDR1 and CDR2 are LGHDT and YNNKEL (reference sequence). V shed 4 bases, J shed 6 bases, and the junction held 4 bases outside the gene matches. The CDR3 loop spans 13 amino acids.

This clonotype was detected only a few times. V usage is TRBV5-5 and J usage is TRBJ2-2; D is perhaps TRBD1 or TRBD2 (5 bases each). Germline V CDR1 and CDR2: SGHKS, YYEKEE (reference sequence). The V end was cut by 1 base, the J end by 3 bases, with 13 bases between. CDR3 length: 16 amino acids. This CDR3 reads CASSLRPGSDTGELFF. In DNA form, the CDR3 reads TGTGCCAGCAGCTTGCGGCCAGGGAGTGACACCGGGGAGCTGTTTTTT.

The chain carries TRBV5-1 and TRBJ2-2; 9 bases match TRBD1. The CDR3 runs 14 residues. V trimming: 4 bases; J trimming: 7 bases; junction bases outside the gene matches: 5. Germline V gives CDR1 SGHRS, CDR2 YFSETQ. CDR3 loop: CASSPGQGDGELFF. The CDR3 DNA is TGCGCCAGCAGCCCGGGACAGGGTGACGGGGAGCTGTTTTTT.

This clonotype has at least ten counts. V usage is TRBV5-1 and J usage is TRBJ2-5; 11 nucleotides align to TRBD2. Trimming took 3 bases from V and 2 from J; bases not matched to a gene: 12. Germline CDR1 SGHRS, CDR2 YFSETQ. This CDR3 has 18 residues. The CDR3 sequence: CASSSGTSGAPQQETQYF. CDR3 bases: TGCGCCAGCAGCTCTGGGACTAGCGGTGCCCCACAGCAAGAGACCCAGTACTTC.

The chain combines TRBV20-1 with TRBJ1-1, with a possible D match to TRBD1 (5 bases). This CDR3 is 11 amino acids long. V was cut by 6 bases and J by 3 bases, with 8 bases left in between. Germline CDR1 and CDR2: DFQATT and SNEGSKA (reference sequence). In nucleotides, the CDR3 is TGCAGTGCATTGGGGCACACTGAAGCTTTCTTT. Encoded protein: CSALGHTEAFF.

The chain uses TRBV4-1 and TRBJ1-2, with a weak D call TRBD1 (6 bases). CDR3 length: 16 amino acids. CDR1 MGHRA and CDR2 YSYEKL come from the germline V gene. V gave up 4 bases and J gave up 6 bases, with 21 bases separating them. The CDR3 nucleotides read TGCGCCAGCAGCCCCAAGTGGGGCAGGGGAGAGGATGGCTACACCTTC. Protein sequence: CASSPKWGRGEDGYTF.

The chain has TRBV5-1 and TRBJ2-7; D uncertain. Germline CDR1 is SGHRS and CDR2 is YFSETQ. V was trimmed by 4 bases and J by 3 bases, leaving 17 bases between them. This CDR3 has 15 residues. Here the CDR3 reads CASSPGPGENYEQYF. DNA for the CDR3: TGCGCCAGCAGCCCTGGGCCTGGAGAAAACTACGAGCAGTACTTC.

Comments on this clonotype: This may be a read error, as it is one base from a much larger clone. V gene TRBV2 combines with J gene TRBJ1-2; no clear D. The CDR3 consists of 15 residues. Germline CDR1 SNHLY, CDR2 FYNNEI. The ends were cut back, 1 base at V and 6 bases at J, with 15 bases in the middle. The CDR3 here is CASSEEKEGIHGYTF. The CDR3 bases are TGTGCCAGCAGTGAAGAGAAAGAGGGTATCCATGGCTACACCTTC.

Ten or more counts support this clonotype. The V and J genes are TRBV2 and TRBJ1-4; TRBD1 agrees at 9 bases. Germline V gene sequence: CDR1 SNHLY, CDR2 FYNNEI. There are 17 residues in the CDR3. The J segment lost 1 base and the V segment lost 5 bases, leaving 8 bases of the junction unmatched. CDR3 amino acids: CASSIQGANETNEKLFF. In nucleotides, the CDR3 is TGTGCCAGCAGTATACAGGGGGCTAATGAAACTAATGAAAAACTGTTTTTT.

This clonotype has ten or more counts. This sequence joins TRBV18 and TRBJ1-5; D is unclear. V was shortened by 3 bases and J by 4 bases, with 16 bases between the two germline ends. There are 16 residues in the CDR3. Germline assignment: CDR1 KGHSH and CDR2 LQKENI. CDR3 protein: CASSPKGRPSNQPQHF. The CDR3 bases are TGTGCCAGCTCACCGAAGGGCAGGCCTTCTAATCAGCCCCAGCATTTT.

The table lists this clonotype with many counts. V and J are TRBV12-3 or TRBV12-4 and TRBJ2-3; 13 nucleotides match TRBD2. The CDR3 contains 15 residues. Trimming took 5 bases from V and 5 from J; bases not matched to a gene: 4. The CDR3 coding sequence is TGTGCCAGCAGTATGACTAGCGGGAGGCAAGATACGCAGTATTTT. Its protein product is CASSMTSGRQDTQYF.

As DNA, the CDR3 is TGTGCCAGCAGCTTATCCCCTCTCCATAACAGGCAGGGGTATGGCTACACCTTC. This sequence encodes CASSLSPLHNRQGYGYTF. This sequence joins TRBV7-9 and TRBJ1-2; tentative D call: TRBD1 (6 bases). The CDR3 length is 18 residues. Germline CDR1 reads SEHNR; CDR2 reads FQNEAQ (reference sequence). V lost 2 bases and J lost 5, with 24 bases in between. Looking up the rest from reference TRBV7-9 and TRBJ1-2 gives the full variable domain: DTGVSQNPRHKITKRGQNVTFRCDPISEHNRLYWYRQTLGQGPEFLTYFQNEAQLEKSRLLSDRFSAERPKGSFSTLEIQRTEQGDSAMYLCASSLSPLHNRQGYGYTFGSGTRLTVV.

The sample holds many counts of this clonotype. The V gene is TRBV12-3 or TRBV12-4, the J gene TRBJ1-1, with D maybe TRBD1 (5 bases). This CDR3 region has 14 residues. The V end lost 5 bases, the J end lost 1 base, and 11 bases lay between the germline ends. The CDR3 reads CASSLRGGNTEAFF. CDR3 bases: TGTGCCAGCAGTCTCCGGGGGGGGAACACTGAAGCTTTCTTT.

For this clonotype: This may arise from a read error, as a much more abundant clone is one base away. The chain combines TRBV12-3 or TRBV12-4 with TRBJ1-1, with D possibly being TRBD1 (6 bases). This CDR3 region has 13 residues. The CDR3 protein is CASGQGPNTGAFF. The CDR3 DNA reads TGTGCCAGCGGTCAGGGGCCGAACACTGGAGCTTTCTTT.

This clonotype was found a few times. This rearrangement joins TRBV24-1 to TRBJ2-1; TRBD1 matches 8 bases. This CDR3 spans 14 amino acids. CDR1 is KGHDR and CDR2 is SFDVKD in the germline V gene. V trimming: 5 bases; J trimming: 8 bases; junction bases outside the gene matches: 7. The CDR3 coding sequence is TGTGCCACCAGTGGCGGACAGGGAGAGGATGAGCAGTTCTTC. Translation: CATSGGQGEDEQFF.

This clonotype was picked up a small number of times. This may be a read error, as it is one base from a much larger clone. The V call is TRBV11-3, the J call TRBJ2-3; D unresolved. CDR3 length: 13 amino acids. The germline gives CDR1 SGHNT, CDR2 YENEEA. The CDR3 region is CAGSLVEKDTQYF. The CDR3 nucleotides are TGTGCCGGCAGCTTAGTAGAGAAAGATACGCAGTATTTT.

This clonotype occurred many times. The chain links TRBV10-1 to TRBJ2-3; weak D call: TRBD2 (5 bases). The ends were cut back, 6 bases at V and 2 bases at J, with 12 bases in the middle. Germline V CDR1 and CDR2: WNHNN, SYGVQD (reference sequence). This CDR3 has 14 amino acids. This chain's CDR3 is CASSGERDTDTQYF. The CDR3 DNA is TGCGCCAGCAGCGGGGAACGCGACACAGATACGCAGTATTTT.

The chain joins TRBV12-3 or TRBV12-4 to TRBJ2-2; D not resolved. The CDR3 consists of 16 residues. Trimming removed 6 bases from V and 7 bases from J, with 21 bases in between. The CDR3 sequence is CASSSRRFETGGELFF. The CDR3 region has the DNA TGTGCCAGCAGCTCACGTAGATTCGAGACGGGCGGGGAGCTGTTTTTT.